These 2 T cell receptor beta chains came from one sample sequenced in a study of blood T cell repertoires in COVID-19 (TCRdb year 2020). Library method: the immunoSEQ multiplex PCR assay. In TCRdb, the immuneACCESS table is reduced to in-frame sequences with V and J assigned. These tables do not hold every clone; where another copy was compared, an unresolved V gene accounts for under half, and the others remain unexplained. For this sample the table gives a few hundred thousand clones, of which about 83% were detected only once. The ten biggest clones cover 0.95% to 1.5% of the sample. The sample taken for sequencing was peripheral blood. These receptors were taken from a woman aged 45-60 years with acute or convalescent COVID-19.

CDR3 in DNA: TGTGCCAGTAGTATAGCCATAGACAGGGTCGGTGGCTACACCTTC. Amino acids: CASSIAIDRVGGYTF. This chain joins TRBV19 and TRBJ1-2; 7 nucleotides align to TRBD1. Germline assignment: CDR1 LNHDA and CDR2 SQIVND (reference sequence). This CDR3 is 15 amino acids long. V trimming: 1 base; J trimming: 7 bases; junction bases outside the gene matches: 9.

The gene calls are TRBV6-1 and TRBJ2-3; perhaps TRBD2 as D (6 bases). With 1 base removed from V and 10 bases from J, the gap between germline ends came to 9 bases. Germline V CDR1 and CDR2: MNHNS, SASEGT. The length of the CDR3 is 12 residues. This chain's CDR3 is CASSEGGLSQYF. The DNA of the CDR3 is TGTGCCAGCAGTGAAGGGGGACTCTCGCAGTATTTT.